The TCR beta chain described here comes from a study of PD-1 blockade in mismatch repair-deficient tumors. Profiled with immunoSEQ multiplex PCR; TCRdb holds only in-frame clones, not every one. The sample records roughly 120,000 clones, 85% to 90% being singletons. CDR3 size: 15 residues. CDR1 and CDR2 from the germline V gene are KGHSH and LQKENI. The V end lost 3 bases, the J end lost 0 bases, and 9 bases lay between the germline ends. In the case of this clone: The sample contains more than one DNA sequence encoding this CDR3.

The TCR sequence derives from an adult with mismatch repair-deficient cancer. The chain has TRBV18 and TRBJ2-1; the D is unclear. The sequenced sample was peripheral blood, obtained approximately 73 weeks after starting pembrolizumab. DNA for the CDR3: TGTGCCAGCTCACCTGGGATGAGCTCCTACAATGAGCAGTTCTTC. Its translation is CASSPGMSSYNEQFF.